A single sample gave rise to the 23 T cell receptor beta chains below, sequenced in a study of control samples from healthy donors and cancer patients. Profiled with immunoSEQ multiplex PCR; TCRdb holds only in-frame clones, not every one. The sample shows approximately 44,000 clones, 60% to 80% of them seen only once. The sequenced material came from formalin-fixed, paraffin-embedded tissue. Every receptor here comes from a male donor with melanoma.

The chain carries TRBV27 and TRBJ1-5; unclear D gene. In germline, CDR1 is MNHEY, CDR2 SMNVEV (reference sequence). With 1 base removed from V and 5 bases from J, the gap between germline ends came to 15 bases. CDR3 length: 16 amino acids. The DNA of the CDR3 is TGTGCCAGCAGTTTATTGTTCCCCACAAGAGATCAGCCCCAGCATTTT. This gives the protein CASSLLFPTRDQPQHF.

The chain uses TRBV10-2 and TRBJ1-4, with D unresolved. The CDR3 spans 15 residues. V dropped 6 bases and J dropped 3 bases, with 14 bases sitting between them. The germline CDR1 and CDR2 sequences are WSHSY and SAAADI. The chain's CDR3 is CASSPGPPANEKLFF. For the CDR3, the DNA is TGCGCCAGCAGCCCCGGGCCCCCGGCTAATGAAAAACTGTTTTTT.

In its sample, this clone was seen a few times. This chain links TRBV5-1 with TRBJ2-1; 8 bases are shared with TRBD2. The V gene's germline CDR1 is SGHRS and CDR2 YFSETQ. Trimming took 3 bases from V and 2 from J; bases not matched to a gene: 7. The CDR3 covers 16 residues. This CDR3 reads CASSYLLADTYNEQFF. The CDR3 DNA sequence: TGCGCCAGCAGCTATTTACTAGCGGATACCTACAATGAGCAGTTCTTC.

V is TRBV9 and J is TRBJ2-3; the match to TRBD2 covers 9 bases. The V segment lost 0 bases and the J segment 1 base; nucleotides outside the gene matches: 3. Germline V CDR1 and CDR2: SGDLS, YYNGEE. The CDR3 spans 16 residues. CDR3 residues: CASSVGVAGGTDTQYF. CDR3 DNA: TGTGCCAGCAGCGTAGGGGTAGCGGGGGGCACAGATACGCAGTATTTT. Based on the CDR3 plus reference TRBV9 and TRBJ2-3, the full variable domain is DSGVTQTPKHLITATGQRVTLRCSPRSGDLSVYWYQQSLDQGLQFLIQYYNGEERAKGNILERFSAQQFPDLHSELNLSSLELGDSALYFCASSVGVAGGTDTQYFGPGTRLTVL.

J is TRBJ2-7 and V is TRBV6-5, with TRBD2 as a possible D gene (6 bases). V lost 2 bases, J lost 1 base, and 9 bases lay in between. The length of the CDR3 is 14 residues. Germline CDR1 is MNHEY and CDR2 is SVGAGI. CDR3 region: CASSYTRGSYEQYF. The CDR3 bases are TGTGCCAGCAGTTACACACGGGGGTCCTACGAGCAGTACTTC.

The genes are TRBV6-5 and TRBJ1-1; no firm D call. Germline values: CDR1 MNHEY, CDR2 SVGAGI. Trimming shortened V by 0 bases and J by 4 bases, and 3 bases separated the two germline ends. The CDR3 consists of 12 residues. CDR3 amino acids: CASSYSSTEAFF. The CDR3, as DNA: TGTGCCAGCAGTTACTCCAGCACTGAAGCTTTCTTT.

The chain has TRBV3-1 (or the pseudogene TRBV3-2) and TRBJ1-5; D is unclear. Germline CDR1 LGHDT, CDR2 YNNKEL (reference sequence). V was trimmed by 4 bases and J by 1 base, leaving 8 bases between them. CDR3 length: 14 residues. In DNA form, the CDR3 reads TGTGCCAGCAGCCCGCACTCCAGCAATCAGCCCCAGCATTTT. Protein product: CASSPHSSNQPQHF.

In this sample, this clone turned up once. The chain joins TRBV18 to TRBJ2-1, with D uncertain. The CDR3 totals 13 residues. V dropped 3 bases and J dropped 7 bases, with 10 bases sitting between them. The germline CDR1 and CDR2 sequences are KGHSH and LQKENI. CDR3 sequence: CASSPGRENEQFF. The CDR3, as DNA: TGTGCCAGCTCACCCGGTAGAGAAAATGAGCAGTTCTTC.

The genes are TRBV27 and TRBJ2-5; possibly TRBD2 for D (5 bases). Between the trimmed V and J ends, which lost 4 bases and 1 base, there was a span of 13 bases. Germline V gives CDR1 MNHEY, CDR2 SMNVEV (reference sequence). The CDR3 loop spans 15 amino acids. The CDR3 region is CASSYARGSQETQYF. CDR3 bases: TGTGCCAGCAGTTACGCCCGGGGAAGCCAAGAGACCCAGTACTTC.

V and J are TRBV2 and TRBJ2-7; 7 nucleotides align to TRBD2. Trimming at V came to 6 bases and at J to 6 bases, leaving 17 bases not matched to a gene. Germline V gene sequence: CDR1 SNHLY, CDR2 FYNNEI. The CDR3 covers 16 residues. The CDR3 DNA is TGTGCCAGCAGCCCCCCTGGGGCGGGAGTAGAAGGCGAGCAGTACTTC. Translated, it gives CASSPPGAGVEGEQYF.

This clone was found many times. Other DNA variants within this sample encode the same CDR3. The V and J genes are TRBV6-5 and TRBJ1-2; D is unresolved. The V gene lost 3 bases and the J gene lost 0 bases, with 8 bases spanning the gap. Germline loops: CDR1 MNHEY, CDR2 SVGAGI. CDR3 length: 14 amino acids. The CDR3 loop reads CASSYLQPNYGYTF. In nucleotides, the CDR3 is TGTGCCAGCAGTTATCTACAGCCTAACTATGGCTACACCTTC.

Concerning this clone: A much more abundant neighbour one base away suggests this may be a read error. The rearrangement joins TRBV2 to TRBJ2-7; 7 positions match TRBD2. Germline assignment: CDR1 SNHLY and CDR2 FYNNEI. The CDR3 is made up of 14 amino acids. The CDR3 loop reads CVSSESSGLYEQYF. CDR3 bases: TGTGTCAGCAGTGAGTCTAGCGGCCTCTACGAGCAGTACTTC.

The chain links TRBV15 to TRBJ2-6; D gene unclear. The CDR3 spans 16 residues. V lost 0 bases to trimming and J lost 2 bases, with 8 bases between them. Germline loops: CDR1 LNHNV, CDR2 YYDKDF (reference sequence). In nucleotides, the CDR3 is TGTGCCACCAGCAGAGATCTGACGGCTGGGGCCAACGTCCTGACTTTC. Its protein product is CATSRDLTAGANVLTF.

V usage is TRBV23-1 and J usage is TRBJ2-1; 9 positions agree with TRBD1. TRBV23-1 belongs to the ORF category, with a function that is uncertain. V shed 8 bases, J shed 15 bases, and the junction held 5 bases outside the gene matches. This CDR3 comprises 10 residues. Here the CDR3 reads CASGRDRAFF. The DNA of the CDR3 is TGCGCCAGCGGCCGGGACAGGGCGTTCTTC.

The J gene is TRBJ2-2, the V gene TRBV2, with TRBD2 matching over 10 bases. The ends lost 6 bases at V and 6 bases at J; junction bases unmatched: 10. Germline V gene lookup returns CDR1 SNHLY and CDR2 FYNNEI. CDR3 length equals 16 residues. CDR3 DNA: TGTGCCAGCAGAGATCTAGCGGGGGTCAAGGCCGGGGAGCTGTTTTTT. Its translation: CASRDLAGVKAGELFF.

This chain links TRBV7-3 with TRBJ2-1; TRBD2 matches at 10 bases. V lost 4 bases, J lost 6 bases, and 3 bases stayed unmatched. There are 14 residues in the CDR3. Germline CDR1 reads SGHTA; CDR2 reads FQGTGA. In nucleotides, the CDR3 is TGTGCCAGCAGCTATAGCGGGGGGACCAATGAGCAGTTCTTC. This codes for CASSYSGGTNEQFF.

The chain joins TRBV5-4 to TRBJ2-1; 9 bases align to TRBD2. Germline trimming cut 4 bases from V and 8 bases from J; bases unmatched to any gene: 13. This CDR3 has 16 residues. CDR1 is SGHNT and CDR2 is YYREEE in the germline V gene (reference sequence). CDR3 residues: CASSHPVVAGDDEQFF. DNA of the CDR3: TGTGCCAGCAGCCATCCTGTGGTAGCGGGAGATGATGAGCAGTTCTTC.

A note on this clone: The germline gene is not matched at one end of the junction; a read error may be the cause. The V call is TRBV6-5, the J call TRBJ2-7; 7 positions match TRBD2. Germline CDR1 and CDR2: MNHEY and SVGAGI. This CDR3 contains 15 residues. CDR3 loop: CASNYSTGGFYEQYF. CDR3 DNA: TGTGCCAGCAATTACTCGACGGGAGGATTCTACGAGCAGTACTTC.

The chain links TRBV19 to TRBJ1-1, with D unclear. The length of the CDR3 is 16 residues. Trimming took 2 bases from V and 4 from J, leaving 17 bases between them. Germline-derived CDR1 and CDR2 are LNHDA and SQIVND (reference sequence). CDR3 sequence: CASSISWAGEFTEAFF. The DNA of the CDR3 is TGTGCCAGTAGTATAAGTTGGGCAGGTGAATTCACTGAAGCTTTCTTT.

The CDR3 spells CASSIGGRGNEQFF. DNA of the CDR3: TGTGCCAGTAGTATCGGCGGGAGAGGCAATGAGCAGTTCTTC. The chain carries TRBV19 and TRBJ2-1; 7 bases match TRBD2. Germline trimming cut 3 bases from V and 6 bases from J; bases unmatched to any gene: 5. CDR1 is LNHDA, CDR2 SQIVND, per germline (reference sequence). The CDR3 loop spans 14 amino acids.

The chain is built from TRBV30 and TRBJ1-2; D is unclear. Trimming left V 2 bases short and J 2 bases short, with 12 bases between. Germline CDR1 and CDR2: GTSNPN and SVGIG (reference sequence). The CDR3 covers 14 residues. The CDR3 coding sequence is TGTGCCTGGAGTCACGGACGGATCAACTATGGCTACACCTTC. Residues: CAWSHGRINYGYTF.

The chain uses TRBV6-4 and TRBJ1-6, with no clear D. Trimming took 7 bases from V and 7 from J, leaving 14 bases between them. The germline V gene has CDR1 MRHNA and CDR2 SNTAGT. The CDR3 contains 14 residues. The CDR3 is CASKEFRGNSPLHF. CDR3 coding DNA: TGTGCCAGCAAAGAGTTCCGTGGGAATTCACCCCTCCACTTT.

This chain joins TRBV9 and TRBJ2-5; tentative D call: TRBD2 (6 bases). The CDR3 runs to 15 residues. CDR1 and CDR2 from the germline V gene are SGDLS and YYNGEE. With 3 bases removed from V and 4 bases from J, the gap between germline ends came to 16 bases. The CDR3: CASSARDLLGETQYF. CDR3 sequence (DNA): TGTGCCAGCAGCGCCCGGGACTTACTGGGAGAGACCCAGTACTTC.